The 9 T cell receptor beta chains given below trace back to one sample, sequenced in a study of blood T cell repertoires in COVID-19. Data came from immunoSEQ multiplex PCR; TCRdb stores just in-frame clones and leaves some out. The repertoire holds about 190,000 clones, with around 90% as singletons. Material for sequencing was peripheral blood. Receptor source: a man aged 40-55 years with acute or convalescent COVID-19.

The CDR3 bases are TGCGCCAGCAGCCAAAAGCGGGGGCAGACAGATACGCAGTATTTT. This sequence encodes CASSQKRGQTDTQYF. V gene TRBV5-1 combines with J gene TRBJ2-3; 8 nucleotides line up with TRBD2. This CDR3 has 15 residues. With V trimmed by 4 bases and J by 3 bases, 7 bases remained unmatched. Germline CDR1 reads SGHRS; CDR2 reads YFSETQ.

The chain recombines TRBV18 with TRBJ1-4, with D hard to call. This CDR3 has 13 amino acids. Germline V gene data show CDR1 as KGHSH and CDR2 as LQKENI. V was clipped by 5 bases and J by 8 bases, with 12 bases between them. For the CDR3, the DNA is TGTGCCAGCTCAAAGAGTGGAGGCGAAAAACTGTTTTTT. Protein: CASSKSGGEKLFF.

The CDR3 loop is CASSQDSRQDLNTEAFF. For the CDR3, the DNA is TGCGCCAGCAGCCAAGACTCTAGACAGGACCTGAACACTGAAGCTTTCTTT. The V call is TRBV4-1, the J call TRBJ1-1; possibly TRBD1 for D (6 bases). The germline gives CDR1 MGHRA, CDR2 YSYEKL. Trimming removed 0 bases from V and 0 bases from J, with 14 bases in between. The CDR3 consists of 17 residues.

This chain connects TRBV6-5 to TRBJ1-5, with 8 bases lining up with TRBD1. V gave up 8 bases and J gave up 5 bases; unmatched junction bases: 5. The CDR3 covers 13 residues. Germline V gene data show CDR1 as MNHEY and CDR2 as SVGAGI. The chain's CDR3 is CASGGTGDQPQHF. For the CDR3, the DNA is TGTGCCAGCGGGGGGACAGGTGATCAGCCCCAGCATTTT.

V gene TRBV7-2 combines with J gene TRBJ1-6; 7 nucleotides align to TRBD1. Trimming removed 5 bases from V and 7 bases from J; junction bases left unmatched: 8. Germline-derived CDR1 and CDR2 are SGHTA and FQGNSA. The CDR3 has 15 residues. CDR3 protein: CASSVVTGMNSPLHF. In DNA form, the CDR3 reads TGTGCCAGCAGCGTTGTGACAGGGATGAATTCACCCCTCCACTTT.

The chain recombines TRBV7-6 with TRBJ2-3; D is possibly TRBD2 (7 bases). The V gene's germline CDR1 is SGHVS and CDR2 FNYEAQ. V lost 5 bases, J lost 1 base, and 19 bases lay in between. The CDR3 runs to 17 residues. CDR3 coding DNA: TGTGCCAGCAGCCGGGACGAGGGGGGGGCGGGCACAGATACGCAGTATTTT. Its translation: CASSRDEGGAGTDTQYF.

The chain joins TRBV18 to TRBJ1-1; D is perhaps TRBD1 (6 bases). The V end was cut by 2 bases, the J end by 1 base, with 11 bases between. Germline V gene sequence: CDR1 KGHSH, CDR2 LQKENI. There are 15 residues in the CDR3. The CDR3 DNA reads as TGTGCCAGCTCACCAATGCAACAGGGGAACACTGAAGCTTTCTTT. Translation gives CASSPMQQGNTEAFF.

The J gene is TRBJ1-1, the V gene TRBV5-4; no definite D call. V gave up 4 bases and J gave up 7 bases, with 14 bases separating them. The CDR3 consists of 13 residues. Germline-derived CDR1 and CDR2 are SGHNT and YYREEE (reference sequence). The DNA of the CDR3 is TGTGCCAGCAGCCTGGCAGGCGACCGTGAAGCTTTCTTT. Translating gives CASSLAGDREAFF.

The rearrangement uses TRBV7-2 and TRBJ1-6; 8 nucleotides align to TRBD1. V shed 5 bases, J shed 8 bases, and the junction held 14 bases outside the gene matches. The CDR3 has 17 residues. Germline V gene data show CDR1 as SGHTA and CDR2 as FQGNSA. CDR3 DNA: TGTGCCAGCAGCCGCCAGGCAGGGGGCGGATTCCATTCACCCCTCCACTTT. Its translation is CASSRQAGGGFHSPLHF.